Detailed here is one TCR beta chain. This entry comes from a study of technical replicates of blood from several donors. The table came from immunoSEQ multiplex PCR; TCRdb's copy has only in-frame clones and leaves some out. The sample shows 65,000 to 90,000 clones, 95% to 98% of them seen only once. This CDR3 is 12 amino acids long. V was trimmed by 6 bases and J by 6 bases, leaving 12 bases between them. In germline, CDR1 is MNHEY, CDR2 SVGAGI. The chain joins TRBV6-5 to TRBJ2-7; D may be TRBD2 (5 bases). Material for sequencing was T cells isolated from PBMCs. The clonotype comes from a human donor in good health. CDR3 nucleotides: TGTGCCAGCAGCCGGGGAGTGGGCGAGCAGTACTTC. It encodes CASSRGVGEQYF.